This is a list of T cell receptor beta chains from one sample in a study of blood T cell repertoires in COVID-19. Only in-frame clones appear in the TCRdb table, and some are missing; sequencing was by immunoSEQ multiplex PCR. The sample includes tens of thousands of clones, 80% of them seen just once. What was sequenced was peripheral blood. These receptors came from a woman at least 80 years old with acute or convalescent COVID-19. Each CDR3 is given with its conserved first and last residue. D genes are given only for firm matches. Expanded clones are given a class, and other clones once, few, many or no size at all.

d_gene	abundance	v_gene	j_gene	CDR3aa	CDR3nt
TRBD1	.	TRBV3-1/TRBV3-2	TRBJ1-2	CASSQGQGDRGYTF	TGTGCCAGCAGCCAAGGACAGGGGGATCGCGGCTACACCTTC
TRBD2	.	TRBV7-2	TRBJ2-7	CASSLVGGGAGEQYF	TGTGCCAGCAGCTTAGTTGGCGGGGGGGCCGGCGAGCAGTACTTC
.	.	TRBV7-9	TRBJ2-5	CASSFGGEETQYF	TGTGCCAGCAGCTTTGGGGGCGAGGAGACCCAGTACTTC
TRBD2	once	TRBV18	TRBJ2-7	CASSPVAGGNYEQYF	TGTGCCAGCTCACCGGTGGCGGGAGGGAACTACGAGCAGTACTTC
.	few	TRBV5-6	TRBJ1-6	CASSGAGTINSPLHF	TGTGCCAGCAGCGGTGCCGGGACAATCAACTCACCCCTCCACTTT
TRBD1	.	TRBV10-3	TRBJ2-6	CAISGTQGAGANVLTF	TGTGCCATCAGTGGCACTCAGGGGGCTGGGGCCAACGTCCTGACTTTC
.	.	TRBV28	TRBJ2-2	CASSSLRKGAGELFF	TGTGCCAGCAGTTCCCTTAGGAAGGGGGCCGGGGAGCTGTTTTTT
TRBD2	.	TRBV10-3	TRBJ2-1	CATWTSGRSYNEQFF	TGTGCCACATGGACTAGCGGGAGATCCTACAATGAGCAGTTCTTC
TRBD1	few	TRBV4-1	TRBJ1-1	CASSQAARGRASEAFF	TGCGCCAGCAGCCAAGCGGCCAGGGGGCGGGCGAGTGAAGCTTTCTTT
TRBD2	.	TRBV5-8	TRBJ2-2	CASRFSSGVITGELFF	TGTGCCAGCAGGTTTTCCAGCGGGGTGATCACCGGGGAGCTGTTTTTT
.	.	TRBV3-1/TRBV3-2	TRBJ1-2	CASSQTAGYYGYTF	TGTGCCAGCAGCCAAACTGCGGGGTACTATGGCTACACCTTC
.	.	TRBV5-6	TRBJ2-5	CASSLGRASLTQYF	TGTGCCAGCAGCTTGGGGAGGGCGTCCTTGACCCAGTACTTC
TRBD2	.	TRBV6-6	TRBJ2-7	CASSPYSGGGRTYEQYF	TGTGCCAGCAGTCCCTATAGCGGGGGGGGACGTACCTACGAGCAGTACTTC
.	.	TRBV5-1	TRBJ2-2	CASSSLAANTGELFF	TGCGCCAGCAGCTCCCTAGCAGCGAATACCGGGGAGCTGTTTTTT
.	.	TRBV6-5	TRBJ1-2	CASTLSGYGYTF	TGTGCCAGCACGCTTTCAGGATACGGCTACACCTTC
.	.	TRBV6-6	TRBJ1-1	CASSNLGDTEAFF	TGTGCCAGCAGTAATCTGGGAGACACTGAAGCTTTCTTT
TRBD2	once	TRBV2	TRBJ2-5	CASRPGTSGGLYF	TGTGCCAGCCGGCCCGGGACTAGCGGGGGGCTTTACTTC
.	.	TRBV6-5	TRBJ2-1	CASSYQRQYNEQFF	TGTGCCAGCAGTTACCAAAGACAGTACAATGAGCAGTTCTTC
.	.	TRBV10-1	TRBJ1-1	CASSVGREDTEAFF	TGCGCCAGCAGTGTCGGCAGGGAGGACACTGAAGCTTTCTTT
.	.	TRBV6-4	TRBJ1-5	CASSTNIDQPQHF	TGTGCCAGCAGTACAAATATCGATCAGCCCCAGCATTTT
TRBD1	.	TRBV5-4	TRBJ1-1	CASSFRQGEAFF	TGTGCCAGCAGCTTTCGACAGGGTGAAGCTTTCTTT
TRBD1	.	TRBV5-1	TRBJ2-7	CASSWGTGGSRTGSYEQYF	TGCGCCAGCAGCTGGGGGACAGGGGGCAGTCGGACGGGTTCCTACGAGCAGTACTTC
.	.	TRBV9	TRBJ1-1	CASSVSSQNTEAFF	TGTGCCAGCAGCGTATCTTCACAGAACACTGAAGCTTTCTTT
.	.	TRBV6-5	TRBJ1-1	CASGSGGWGNTEAFF	TGTGCCAGCGGTAGTGGAGGATGGGGGAACACTGAAGCTTTCTTT
TRBD1	.	TRBV15	TRBJ1-6	CATSRDLRTGGIRGNSPLHF	TGTGCCACCAGCAGAGATCTAAGGACAGGGGGCATTCGGGGTAATTCACCCCTCCACTTT
TRBD1	.	TRBV11-2	TRBJ2-5	CASSLDRGQGIQETQYF	TGTGCCAGCAGCTTAGATCGGGGACAGGGGATACAAGAGACCCAGTACTTC
.	.	TRBV15	TRBJ1-1	CATNVFRNTEAFF	TGTGCCACCAATGTATTTCGGAACACTGAAGCTTTCTTT